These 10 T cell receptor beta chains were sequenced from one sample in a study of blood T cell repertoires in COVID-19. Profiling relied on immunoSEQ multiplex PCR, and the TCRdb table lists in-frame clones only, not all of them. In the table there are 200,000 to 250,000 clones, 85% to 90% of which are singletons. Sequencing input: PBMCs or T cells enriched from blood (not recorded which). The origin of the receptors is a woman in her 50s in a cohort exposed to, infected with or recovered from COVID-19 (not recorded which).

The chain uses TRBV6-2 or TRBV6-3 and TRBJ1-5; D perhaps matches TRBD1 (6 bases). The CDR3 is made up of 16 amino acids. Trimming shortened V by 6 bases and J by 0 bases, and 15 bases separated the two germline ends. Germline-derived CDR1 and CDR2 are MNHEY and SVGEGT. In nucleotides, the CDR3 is TGTGCCAGCAGCATTCTACAGGGATCTAGCAATCAGCCCCAGCATTTT. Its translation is CASSILQGSSNQPQHF.

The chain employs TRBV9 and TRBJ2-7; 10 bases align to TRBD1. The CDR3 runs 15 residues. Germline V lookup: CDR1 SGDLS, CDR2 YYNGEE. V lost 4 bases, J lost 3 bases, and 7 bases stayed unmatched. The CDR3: CASSLATGGSYEQYF. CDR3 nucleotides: TGTGCCAGCAGCCTTGCGACAGGGGGCAGCTACGAGCAGTACTTC.

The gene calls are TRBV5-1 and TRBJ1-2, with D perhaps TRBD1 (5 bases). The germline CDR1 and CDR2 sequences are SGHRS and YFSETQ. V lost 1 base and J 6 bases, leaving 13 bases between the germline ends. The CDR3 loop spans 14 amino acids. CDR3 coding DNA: TGCGCCAGCAGCTTGTCGAGGGGAGGGCATGGCTACACCTTC. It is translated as CASSLSRGGHGYTF.

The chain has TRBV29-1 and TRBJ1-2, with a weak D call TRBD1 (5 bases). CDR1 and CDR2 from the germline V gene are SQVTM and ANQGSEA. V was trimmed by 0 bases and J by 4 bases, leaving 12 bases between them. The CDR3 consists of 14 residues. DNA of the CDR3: TGCAGCGTTGAAGATACCACGGGGGTCTATGGCTACACCTTC. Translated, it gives CSVEDTTGVYGYTF. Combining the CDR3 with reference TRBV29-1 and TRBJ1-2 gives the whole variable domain SAVISQKPSRDICQRGTSLTIQCQVDSQVTMMFWYRQQPGQSLTLIATANQGSEATYESGFVIDKFPISRPNLTFSTLTVSNMSPEDSSIYLCSVEDTTGVYGYTFGSGTRLTVV.

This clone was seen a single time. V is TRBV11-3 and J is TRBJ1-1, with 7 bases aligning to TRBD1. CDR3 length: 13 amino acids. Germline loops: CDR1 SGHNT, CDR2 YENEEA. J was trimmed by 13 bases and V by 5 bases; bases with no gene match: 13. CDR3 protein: CASSLMPTGTVFF. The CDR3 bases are TGTGCCAGCAGCCTCATGCCGACAGGGACGGTTTTCTTT.

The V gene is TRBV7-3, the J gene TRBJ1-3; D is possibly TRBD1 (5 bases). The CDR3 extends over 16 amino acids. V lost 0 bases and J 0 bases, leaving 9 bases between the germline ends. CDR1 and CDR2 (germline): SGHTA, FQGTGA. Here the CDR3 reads CASSLTGGGSGNTIYF. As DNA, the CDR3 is TGTGCCAGCAGCTTAACTGGGGGAGGCTCTGGAAACACCATATATTTT.

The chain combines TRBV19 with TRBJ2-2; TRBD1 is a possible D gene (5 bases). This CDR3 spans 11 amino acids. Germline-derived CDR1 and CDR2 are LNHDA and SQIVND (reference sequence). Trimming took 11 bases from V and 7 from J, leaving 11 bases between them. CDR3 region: CAARGGGELFF. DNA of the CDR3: TGTGCCGCAAGGGGCGGCGGGGAGCTGTTTTTT.

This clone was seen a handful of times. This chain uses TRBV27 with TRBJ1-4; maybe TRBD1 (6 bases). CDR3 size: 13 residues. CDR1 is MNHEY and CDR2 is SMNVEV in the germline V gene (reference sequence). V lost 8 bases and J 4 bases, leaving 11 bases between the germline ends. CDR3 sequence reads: CASALQGNEKLFF. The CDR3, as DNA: TGTGCCAGCGCCTTACAGGGTAATGAAAAACTGTTTTTT.

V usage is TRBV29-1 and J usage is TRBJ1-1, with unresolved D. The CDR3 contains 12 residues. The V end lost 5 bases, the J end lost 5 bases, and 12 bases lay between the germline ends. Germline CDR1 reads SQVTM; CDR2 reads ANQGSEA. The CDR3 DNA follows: TGCAGCGTTCCGGGGAGGATGACTGAAGCTTTCTTT. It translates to CSVPGRMTEAFF.

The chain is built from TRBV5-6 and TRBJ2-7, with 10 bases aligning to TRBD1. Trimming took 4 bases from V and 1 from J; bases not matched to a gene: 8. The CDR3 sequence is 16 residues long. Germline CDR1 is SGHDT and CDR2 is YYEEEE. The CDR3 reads CASSKGQGLESYEQYF. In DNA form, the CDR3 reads TGTGCCAGCAGCAAGGGACAGGGGCTTGAATCCTACGAGCAGTACTTC.